The T cell receptor beta chain under discussion was sequenced for a study of blood T cell repertoires in COVID-19. For the study at large: COVID-19 samples collected from the United States, Italy and Spain covered acute and convalescent phases. From T cells, B-cell-depleted T cells, or PBMCs came the material, which was cDNA or gDNA.

Original processing methods: Amplification with reference gene primers provided the estimates of nucleated cell counts. Libraries were prepared by immunoSEQ multiplex PCR; TCRdb keeps only in-frame clonotypes and omits some of them. That table is the source of V, J and clone size, and D and trimming were worked out from the DNA. The repertoire consists of 350,000 or so clones, with approximately 90% occurring once and the leading ten covering around 3.9%. This receptor was taken from a woman aged 55-70 years with COVID-19, enrolled during active disease. The sequenced material came from peripheral blood.

CDR3 in DNA: TGTGCCAGCAGTTACGCCGGGGTTGCCAACACTGAAGCTTTCTTT. Translating gives CASSYAGVANTEAFF. J is TRBJ1-1 and V is TRBV6-5; D uncertain. The germline CDR1 and CDR2 sequences are MNHEY and SVGAGI. This CDR3 contains 15 residues. V lost 2 bases to trimming and J lost 2 bases, with 12 bases between them.